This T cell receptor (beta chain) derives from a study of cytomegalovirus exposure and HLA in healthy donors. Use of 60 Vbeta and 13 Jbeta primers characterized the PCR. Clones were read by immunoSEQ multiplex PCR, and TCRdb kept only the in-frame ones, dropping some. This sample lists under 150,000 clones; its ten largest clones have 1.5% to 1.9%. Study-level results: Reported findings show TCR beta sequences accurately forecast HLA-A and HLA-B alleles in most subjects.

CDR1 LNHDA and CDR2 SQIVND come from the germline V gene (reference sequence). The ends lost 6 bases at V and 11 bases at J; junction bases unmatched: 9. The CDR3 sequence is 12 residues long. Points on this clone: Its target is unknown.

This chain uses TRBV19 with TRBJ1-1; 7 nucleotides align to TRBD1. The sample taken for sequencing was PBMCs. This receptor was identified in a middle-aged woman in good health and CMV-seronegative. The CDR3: CASSRQQGPAFF. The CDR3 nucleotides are TGTGCCAGTAGCCGACAACAGGGGCCGGCTTTCTTT.